Shown below are 15 T cell receptor beta chains from a single sample sequenced in a study of CD8+ T cells in alopecia areata. Treatment specified: oral pan-JAK inhibitor, 5-10 mg twice daily. Following extraction, RNA underwent reverse transcription to cDNA, which served as the sequencing template. The data were produced by immunoSEQ multiplex PCR, yet TCRdb's version contains in-frame clones alone and is incomplete. Of some 200,000 clones in the sample, more than 45% were seen once. The sequenced sample was CD4+ T cells sorted from blood, obtained at week 4, from a patient treated with tofacitinib. All receptors come from a human donor with alopecia areata.

V usage is TRBV15 and J usage is TRBJ1-5, with unresolved D. The CDR3 is 15 amino acids. From germline, CDR1 is LNHNV and CDR2 YYDKDF (reference sequence). Trimming left V 3 bases short and J 11 bases short, with 20 bases between. CDR3 protein: CATSRDRVRSAAQHF. The CDR3 nucleotides read TGTGCCACCAGCAGGGACCGCGTTCGGTCCGCGGCCCAGCATTTT.

About this clone: A far larger clone lies a single base away; this is likely a read error. The chain carries TRBV30 and TRBJ2-2; 7 positions agree with TRBD1. There are 16 residues in the CDR3. V lost 3 bases and J lost 2; bases outside the gene matches: 9. Germline lookup yields CDR1 GTSNPN and CDR2 SVGIG (reference sequence). The CDR3 region has the DNA TGTGCCTGGAGACTTCGACAGGGTGCAAACACCGGGGAGCTGTTTTTT. Residues: CAWRLRQGANTGELFF.

This clone was seen a few times. The chain has TRBV5-6 and TRBJ1-1, with 8 bases fitting TRBD1. Germline V gene sequence: CDR1 SGHDT, CDR2 YYEEEE. The ends lost 0 bases at V and 12 bases at J; junction bases unmatched: 10. The CDR3 has 14 residues. This CDR3 reads CASSLGQGAFVTFF. The DNA for the CDR3 is TGTGCCAGCAGCTTGGGGCAGGGGGCTTTCGTAACTTTCTTT.

The rearrangement uses TRBV5-1 and TRBJ2-5, with 7 positions matching TRBD1. This CDR3 is 15 amino acids long. J lost 3 bases, V lost 3 bases, and 8 bases had no gene match. The V gene's germline CDR1 is SGHRS and CDR2 YFSETQ. The CDR3 region is CASSSGTDAKETQYF. The CDR3 DNA reads as TGCGCCAGCAGCTCGGGGACAGACGCTAAAGAGACCCAGTACTTC.

V usage is TRBV2 and J usage is TRBJ2-2; D is possibly TRBD1 (5 bases). Germline V gives CDR1 SNHLY, CDR2 FYNNEI. This CDR3 spans 14 amino acids. V lost 2 bases and J 6 bases, leaving 10 bases between the germline ends. The CDR3 reads CASSETRAPGELFF. CDR3 DNA sequence: TGTGCCAGCAGTGAAACCAGGGCCCCCGGGGAGCTGTTTTTT.

This clone was detected only a few times. The chain joins TRBV29-1 to TRBJ2-5; D ambiguous. V lost 4 bases and J lost 3, with 9 bases in between. This CDR3 comprises 12 residues. CDR1 and CDR2 (germline): SQVTM, ANQGSEA. This CDR3 is CSVVRSKETQYF. The CDR3 coding sequence is TGCAGCGTTGTGCGCAGCAAAGAGACCCAGTACTTC.

The rearrangement links TRBV9 to TRBJ2-5; 8 bases are shared with TRBD2. The CDR3 consists of 14 residues. J gave up 5 bases and V 4 bases, and 7 bases lay outside the gene matches. The germline V gene has CDR1 SGDLS and CDR2 YYNGEE. CDR3 region: CASSPPTGGETQYF. For the CDR3, the DNA is TGTGCCAGCAGCCCTCCAACGGGAGGGGAGACCCAGTACTTC.

There are a few counts of this clone. The chain links TRBV9 to TRBJ1-4, with 7 bases identical to TRBD1. The CDR3 is made up of 15 amino acids. In germline, CDR1 is SGDLS, CDR2 YYNGEE. V shed 7 bases, J shed 4 bases, and the junction held 10 bases outside the gene matches. In nucleotides, the CDR3 is TGTGCCAGCGCACCCTGGGACAGTCATAATGAAAAACTGTTTTTT. As protein: CASAPWDSHNEKLFF.

This sequence joins TRBV11-2 and TRBJ2-7; 10 nucleotides line up with TRBD1. The germline CDR1 and CDR2 sequences are SGHAT and FQNNGV. This CDR3 contains 15 residues. Unmatched junction bases numbered 6, after V lost 6 bases and J lost 1 base. CDR3 loop: CASRQTGGASYEQYF. The CDR3 bases are TGTGCCAGCAGGCAGACAGGGGGCGCATCCTACGAGCAGTACTTC. Supplemented by reference TRBV11-2 and TRBJ2-7, the full variable domain reads EAGVAQSPRYKIIEKRQSVAFWCNPISGHATLYWYQQILGQGPKLLIQFQNNGVVDDSQLPKDRFSAERLKGVDSTLKIQPAKLEDSAVYLCASRQTGGASYEQYFGPGTRLTVT.

The chain employs TRBV7-7 and TRBJ2-5; D is unclear. Deletions cut 1 base from V and 4 bases from J, with 4 bases between. CDR1 SSHAT and CDR2 FNYEAQ come from the germline V gene (reference sequence). This CDR3 has 12 residues. CDR3 bases: TGTGCCAGCAGCTTAGACGGAGAGACCCAGTACTTC. Its translation is CASSLDGETQYF.

This clone was seen more than once but under ten times. V gene TRBV5-1 combines with J gene TRBJ1-1; perhaps TRBD1 as D (5 bases). The CDR3 is 13 amino acids. CDR1 and CDR2 (germline): SGHRS, YFSETQ. Trimming pared 2 bases from V and 5 bases from J, leaving 10 bases between. CDR3 loop: CASSLQATTEAFF. The CDR3 DNA sequence: TGCGCCAGCAGCTTACAGGCAACAACTGAAGCTTTCTTT. The entire variable domain, with the rest obtained from reference TRBV5-1 and TRBJ1-1, is as follows: KAGVTQTPRYLIKTRGQQVTLSCSPISGHRSVSWYQQTPGQGLQFLFEYFSETQRNKGNFPGRFSGRQFSNSRSEMNVSTLELGDSALYLCASSLQATTEAFFGQGTRLTVV.

The V and J genes are TRBV30 and TRBJ2-1; no clear D. The CDR3 contains 15 residues. Germline CDR1 and CDR2: GTSNPN and SVGIG (reference sequence). Trimming left V 0 bases short and J 3 bases short, with 12 bases between. The CDR3 DNA is TGTGCCTGGAGTGTACCCGGCACAGTCTACAATGAGCAGTTCTTC. It translates to CAWSVPGTVYNEQFF.

The chain has TRBV28 and TRBJ1-2, with 11 bases matching TRBD1. The CDR3 is 16 residues long. Germline V lookup: CDR1 MDHEN, CDR2 SYDVKM. V dropped 8 bases and J dropped 7; count of bases not matched to a gene: 15. The CDR3 sequence: CASLGTGGSIGGGYTF. As DNA, the CDR3 is TGTGCCAGCCTTGGGACAGGGGGAAGTATTGGAGGTGGCTACACCTTC.

In its sample, this clone was seen once. This chain uses TRBV2 with TRBJ2-3; 9 bases match TRBD1. The junction had 6 bases not matched to a gene; V was cut back by 8 bases and J by 3 bases. This CDR3 has 14 residues. Germline V gene lookup returns CDR1 SNHLY and CDR2 FYNNEI. CDR3: CASSRDRVTDTQYF. CDR3 nucleotide sequence: TGTGCCAGCTCCCGGGACAGGGTTACAGATACGCAGTATTTT.

This CDR3 is CASSSGAADTQYF. CDR3 coding DNA: TGTGCCAGCAGCTCCGGGGCTGCAGATACGCAGTATTTT. The V and J genes are TRBV7-8 and TRBJ2-3; D might be TRBD1 or TRBD2, each matching 5 bases. Germline assignment: CDR1 SGHVS and CDR2 FQNEAQ. This CDR3 is 13 amino acids long. V shed 4 bases and J shed 4 bases, with 9 bases lying between them. Filled out from reference TRBV7-8 and TRBJ2-3, the complete variable domain reads GAGVSQSPRYKVAKRGQDVALRCDPISGHVSLFWYQQALGQGPEFLTYFQNEAQLDKSGLPSDRFFAERPEGSVSTLKIQRTQQEDSAVYLCASSSGAADTQYFGPGTRLTVL.